This is a list of T cell receptor beta chains from one sample in a study of blood T cell repertoires in COVID-19. Assay: immunoSEQ multiplex PCR; the TCRdb copy retains only in-frame clones and omits some. The table includes 120,000 to 150,000 clones, 75% to 90% detected once. The sample comprised peripheral blood. These receptors all stem from a woman in her sixties with active COVID-19. Each CDR3 is given with its conserved first and last residue. The D gene is left open where the match is weak.

d_call	v_call	j_call	cdr3_aa	cdr3_nt
NA	TRBV10-2	TRBJ2-3	CASRPHQDGTDTQYF	TGCGCCAGCCGGCCGCACCAGGATGGGACAGATACGCAGTATTTT
TRBD1	TRBV12-3/TRBV12-4	TRBJ1-5	CASSPPGGPQHF	TGTGCCAGCAGTCCCCCAGGGGGGCCCCAGCATTTT
TRBD1	TRBV5-4	TRBJ2-5	CASSSASPGQGKETQYF	TGTGCCAGCAGCTCGGCCAGCCCGGGACAGGGAAAGGAGACCCAGTACTTC
NA	TRBV7-2	TRBJ1-1	CASSPMNSMNTEAFF	TGTGCCAGCAGCCCCATGAACAGCATGAACACTGAAGCTTTCTTT
NA	TRBV11-2	TRBJ2-7	CASSLAGWEQYF	TGTGCCAGCAGCTTAGCGGGGTGGGAGCAGTACTTC
NA	TRBV6-2/TRBV6-3	TRBJ2-1	CASSYSGGSYNEQFF	TGTGCCAGCAGTTACTCCGGAGGTTCCTACAATGAGCAGTTCTTC
TRBD2	TRBV12-3/TRBV12-4	TRBJ2-2	CASSFQRDGELFF	TGTGCCAGCAGTTTCCAGCGGGACGGGGAGCTGTTTTTT
NA	TRBV28	TRBJ2-7	CASSLWAGNYEQYF	TGTGCCAGCAGTCTGTGGGCGGGTAACTACGAGCAGTACTTC
TRBD2	TRBV30	TRBJ2-1	CAWSVRSGRVVEQFF	TGTGCCTGGAGTGTACGGAGCGGGAGAGTCGTTGAGCAGTTCTTC
NA	TRBV7-9	TRBJ1-6	CASSPPVGGPLSDSPLHF	TGTGCCAGCAGCCCGCCAGTGGGGGGACCCCTCTCCGATTCACCCCTCCACTTT
NA	TRBV10-3	TRBJ1-4	CAISESLYEKLFF	TGTGCCATCAGTGAGTCGTTATATGAAAAACTGTTTTTT
TRBD2	TRBV6-5	TRBJ2-3	CASRRTSGPTDTQYF	TGTGCCAGCAGGCGGACTAGCGGGCCCACAGATACGCAGTATTTT
NA	TRBV28	TRBJ1-4	CASSLVPPGAGEKLFF	TGTGCCAGCAGTTTGGTTCCGCCAGGGGCTGGTGAAAAACTGTTTTTT